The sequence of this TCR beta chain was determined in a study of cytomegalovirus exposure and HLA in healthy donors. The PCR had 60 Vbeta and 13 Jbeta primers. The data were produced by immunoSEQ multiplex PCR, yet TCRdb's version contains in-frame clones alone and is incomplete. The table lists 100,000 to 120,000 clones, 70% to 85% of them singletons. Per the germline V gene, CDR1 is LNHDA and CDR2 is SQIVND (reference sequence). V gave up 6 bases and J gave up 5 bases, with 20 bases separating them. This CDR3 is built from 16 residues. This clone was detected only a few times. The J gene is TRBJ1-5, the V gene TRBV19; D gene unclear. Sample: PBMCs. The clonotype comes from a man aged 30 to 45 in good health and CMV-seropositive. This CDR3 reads CASSPRAGEVDQPQHF. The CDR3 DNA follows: TGTGCCAGTAGCCCCCGAGCGGGTGAGGTCGATCAGCCCCAGCATTTT.